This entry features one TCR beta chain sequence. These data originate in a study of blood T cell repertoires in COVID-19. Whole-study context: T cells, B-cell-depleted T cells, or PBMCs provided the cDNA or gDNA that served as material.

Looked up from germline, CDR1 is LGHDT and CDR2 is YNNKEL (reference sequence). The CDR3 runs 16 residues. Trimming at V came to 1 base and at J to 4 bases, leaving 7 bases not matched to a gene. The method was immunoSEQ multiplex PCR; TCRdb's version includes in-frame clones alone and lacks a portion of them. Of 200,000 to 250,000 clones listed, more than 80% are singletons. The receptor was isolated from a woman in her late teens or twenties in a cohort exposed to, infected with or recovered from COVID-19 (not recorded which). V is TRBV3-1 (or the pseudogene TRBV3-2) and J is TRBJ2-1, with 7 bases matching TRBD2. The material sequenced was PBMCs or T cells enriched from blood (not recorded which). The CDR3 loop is CASSQGGGNGYNEQFF. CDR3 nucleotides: TGTGCCAGCAGCCAAGGGGGGGGTAATGGATACAATGAGCAGTTCTTC.